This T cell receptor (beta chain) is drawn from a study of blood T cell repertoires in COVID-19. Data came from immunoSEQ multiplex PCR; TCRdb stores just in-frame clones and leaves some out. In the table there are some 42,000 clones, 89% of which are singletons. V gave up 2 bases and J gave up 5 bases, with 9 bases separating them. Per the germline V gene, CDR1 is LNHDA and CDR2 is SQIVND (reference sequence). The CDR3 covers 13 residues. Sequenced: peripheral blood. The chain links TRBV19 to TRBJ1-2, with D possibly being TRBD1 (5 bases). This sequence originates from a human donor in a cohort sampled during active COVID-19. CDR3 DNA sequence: TGTGCCAGTAGTATACAGGGAGGGTATGGCTACACCTTC. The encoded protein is CASSIQGGYGYTF.